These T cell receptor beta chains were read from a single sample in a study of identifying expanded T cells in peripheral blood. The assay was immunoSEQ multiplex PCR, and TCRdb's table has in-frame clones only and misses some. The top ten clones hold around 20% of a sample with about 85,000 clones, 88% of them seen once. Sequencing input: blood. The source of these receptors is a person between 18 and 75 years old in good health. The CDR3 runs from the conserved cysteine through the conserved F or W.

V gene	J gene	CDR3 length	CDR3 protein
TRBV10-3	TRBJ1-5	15	CAISPLGGGNQPQHF
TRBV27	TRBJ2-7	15	CASSLTRQGAYEQYF
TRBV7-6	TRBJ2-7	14	CASSLGPTAYEQYF
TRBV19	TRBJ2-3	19	CASSIGGSPWSVGTDTQYF
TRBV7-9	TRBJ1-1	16	CASSLGTSGANTEAFF
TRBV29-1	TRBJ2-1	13	CSGEGSVYNEQFF
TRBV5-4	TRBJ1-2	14	CASSLLTGYDGYTF
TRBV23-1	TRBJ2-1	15	CASGSKFSAYNEQFF
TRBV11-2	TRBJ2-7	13	CASSSGGGAEQYF
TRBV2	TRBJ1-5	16	CASSTGQADSNQPQHF
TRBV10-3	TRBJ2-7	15	CAISESETGGYEQYF
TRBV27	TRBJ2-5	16	CASSYYGLAAPETQYF
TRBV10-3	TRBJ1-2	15	CAMGEGTAPWFGYTF
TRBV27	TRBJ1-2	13	CASSPLATGGYTF
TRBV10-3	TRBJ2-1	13	CAIKGQGEGEQFF
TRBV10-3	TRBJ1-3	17	CAISEVATGDRGNTIYF
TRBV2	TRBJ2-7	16	CASSAGGGFGNLEQYF
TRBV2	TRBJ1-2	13	CATTQDRGDGYTF
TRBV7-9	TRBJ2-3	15	CASSQRGGRTDTQYF
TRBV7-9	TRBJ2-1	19	CASSLWGTEKTSSYNEQFF
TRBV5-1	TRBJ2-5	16	CASSLTSGGPQETQYF
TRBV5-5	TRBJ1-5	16	CASSLYLVRTLEPQHF